A selection of T cell receptor beta chains follows, all from one sample in a study of siplizumab effects on memory and regulatory T cells. Clones were read by immunoSEQ multiplex PCR, and TCRdb kept only the in-frame ones, dropping some. This table has more than 75,000 clones, 80% to 95% appearing once. Sequenced material: CD8+ T cells sorted from blood. The receptors originated from a human donor in good health. CDR3s include the opening cysteine and the closing phenylalanine or tryptophan. Fields, in order: V gene, D gene, clone size, J gene, CDR3 protein, CDR3 DNA. A D gene is named only where the DNA matches it firmly. Part of the rows lack a size; the others show once, few, many or a class for expanded clones.

>TRBV5-1|-|-|TRBJ1-2
CASSLEWGDPSYGYTF
TGCGCCAGCAGCTTGGAATGGGGGGATCCCTCCTATGGCTACACCTTC
>TRBV7-7|-|-|TRBJ2-1
CASSPGPTGNEQFF
TGTGCTAGCAGCCCAGGACCAACAGGGAATGAGCAGTTCTTC
>TRBV7-9|-|-|TRBJ2-5
CASSPGLGGETQYF
TGTGCCAGCAGCCCGGGTCTCGGAGGAGAGACCCAGTACTTC
>TRBV4-3|TRBD2|-|TRBJ2-5
CASSQNRAGGGETQYF
TGCGCCAGCAGCCAAAATCGAGCGGGAGGTGGCGAGACCCAGTACTTC
>TRBV7-3|-|-|TRBJ2-1
CASSLTGSSYNEQFF
TGTGCCAGCAGCTTAACCGGGAGCTCCTACAATGAGCAGTTCTTC
>TRBV4-1|-|-|TRBJ2-3
CASSQWETDTQYF
TGCGCCAGCAGCCAATGGGAAACAGATACGCAGTATTTT
>TRBV27|TRBD2|-|TRBJ2-6
CASRASGGAYSGANVLTF
TGTGCCAGCAGGGCTAGCGGGGGGGCCTACTCTGGGGCCAACGTCCTGACTTTC
>TRBV13|TRBD2|-|TRBJ2-1
CASSLGRLAGGEQFF
TGTGCCAGCAGCTTAGGCCGGCTAGCGGGAGGGGAGCAGTTCTTC
>TRBV27|TRBD2|-|TRBJ2-7
CATGRREGDYEQYF
TGTGCCACGGGCCGGCGGGAGGGCGACTACGAGCAGTACTTC
>TRBV5-4|TRBD1|few|TRBJ1-2
CASSWGTGGYDYGYTF
TGTGCCAGCAGCTGGGGGACAGGGGGCTATGACTATGGCTACACCTTC
>TRBV21-1|-|few|TRBJ1-5
CASPCRGNPPGGNQPQHF
TGTGCCAGCCCCTGCAGAGGGAATCCGCCTGGGGGCAATCAGCCCCAGCATTTT
>TRBV19|-|-|TRBJ1-5
CASSPWTASNQPQHF
TGTGCCAGTAGTCCCTGGACAGCTAGCAATCAGCCCCAGCATTTT
>TRBV2|-|once|TRBJ1-2
CASSGRETGGYTF
TGTGCCAGCAGTGGGCGAGAGACCGGTGGCTACACCTTC
>TRBV10-3|-|-|TRBJ1-4
CAISGGSEKLFF
TGTGCCATCAGTGGGGGAAGCGAAAAACTGTTTTTT
>TRBV4-1|-|once|TRBJ1-6
CASSQGPGDYSPLHF
TGCGCCAGCAGCCAAGGGCCAGGGGATTATTCACCCCTCCACTTT
>TRBV21-1|-|-|TRBJ1-5
CASSTGQALYSNQPQHF
TGTGCCAGCAGCACCGGACAGGCCCTCTATAGCAATCAGCCCCAGCATTTT
>TRBV7-8|TRBD1|-|TRBJ1-2
CASSFSDRHGYTF
TGTGCCAGCAGCTTTTCGGACAGGCATGGCTACACCTTC